This record looks at one TCR beta chain sequence and its context. Its binding antigen is unknown. No much larger clonotype is one base removed from it; base qualities were not supplied. The cohort comprised some 680 healthy bone marrow donors. At the time of sampling, every cohort member was nominally healthy, though immune exposures that went unrecorded were likely present. The donor was CMV seronegative and belonged to the group of around 400 seronegative cohort members. Each donor provided a peripheral blood sample, and peripheral blood mononuclear cells were used for TCR beta sequencing. The Qiagen DNeasy Blood Extraction Kit was used to extract genomic DNA from the blood cell samples. The method was the immunoSEQ multiplex PCR assay. The multiplex PCR relied on a mix of 60 forward primers for TCR Vbeta segments and 13 reverse primers for TCR Jbeta segments. Amplification of the CDR3 region of rearranged TCR beta genes was performed with a multiplex PCR assay on genomic DNA. The amplified TCR beta libraries were sequenced on the Illumina HiSeq System as 87-base-pair reads. Per the original workflow: A later analysis counted about 80 million unique TCR beta chains across the roughly 700 repertoires, and about 10 million of these chains were shared by at least two donors. A nearest-neighbor algorithm error-corrected the raw reads and collapsed the reads into unique sequences, merging closely related sequences to remove PCR and sequencing errors. Alignment of CDR3 sequences to IMGT reference sequences was used to assign V, D and J gene segments. For a sequence to be retained, a match of at least six nucleotides to both a V gene segment and a J gene segment was required. A rearrangement was called productive if the CDR3 had no stop codons and remained in frame with V and J, and every other rearrangement was called non-productive. CDR3 was defined according to IMGT convention as the region running from the second conserved V-encoded cysteine to the conserved J-encoded phenylalanine. The earlier analysis of about 610 of the donors excluded any sequence lacking an unambiguous match to a single V gene segment. An earlier analysis of over 450 of the donors classified V segments as functional when productive rearrangements were above 56.7% and as segregating when the standard deviation between donors was above 5%. To diagnose cytomegalovirus status from the catalog of TCR beta chain sequences, a statistical classification framework was built. A later analysis assigned V and J genes by comparing TCR nucleotide sequences with IMGT/GENE-DB human TR gene sequences. In a later analysis, CDR3 sequences and most-parsimonious VDJ recombination scenarios were assigned using the TCRdist pipeline. A later analysis defined each TCR beta chain by its CDR3 amino acid sequence plus V-gene family, and excluded reads lacking a unique V-gene family. In a later analysis, a few hundred highly shared, low-generation-probability nucleotide sequences were removed to address suspected cross-contamination and a sequencing artifact. A later analysis calculated a clonal expansion index for each public chain from normalized within-repertoire ranks of inferred template counts. In a later analysis, generation probabilities were computed using a VDJ recombination model fitted to out-of-frame rearrangements, and the results were checked against IGoR. Hypergeometric tests were used in a later analysis to score TCR-TCR, TCR-HLA and TCR-CMV co-occurrence, with a repertoire-size bias correction applied to the TCR pairs. In a later analysis, false discovery rates were estimated by permuting HLA or CMV assignments 20 times. In a later analysis, co-occurring TCRs were grouped using DBSCAN, and TCRdist sequence similarity was added for clustering within HLA-allele-positive subsets. For co-occurrence clustering, repertoires with fewer than 30,000 or more than 120,000 public chains were excluded, along with 5 or 6 repertoires with anomalous nucleotide sharing. The table comes from immuneACCESS by way of TCRdb, which keeps in-frame sequences with V and J called. Part of the clones is missing from these tables; in studies checked, under half for an unresolved V gene and the rest for unknown reasons. V and J calls and clone size are given by that table; D and trimming were obtained from the DNA. Within this sample are roughly 69,000 clones, with around 73% of them counted one time only. The ten largest clones represent about 5.7% of the sample.

The sample comes from a study of cytomegalovirus exposure and HLA in healthy donors (dated by TCRdb to about 2017). With respect to the entire study: In an earlier analysis of under 600 of the donors, around 290 Gb of sequence data and just under 120 million unique TCR beta sequences from about 179 million T cells were reported. Roughly 300 gigabases of sequencing data and 91 million or so unique TCR sequences made up an early release that covered approximately 650 HLA-typed donors. Of the roughly 400 genotyped donors, 65% to 90% were placed in the genetic ancestry cluster associated with self-reported Caucasian donors. The study was designed to test whether signatures of past pathogen exposure could be identified by cataloging public T cell receptors. The study profiled the T cell repertoires of 666 subjects by immunosequencing and related them to cytomegalovirus serostatus. In addition to the first cohort of 666 subjects, a separate validation cohort of 120 different subjects was used. To predict cytomegalovirus infection status, the study combined high-throughput TCR immunosequencing, statistical association of individual TCRs with disease status, and machine learning. A later analysis re-examined previously published TCR beta repertoires from 610 or so donors and added high-resolution HLA genotyping to investigate patterns of TCR occurrence. The later analysis used no new phenotypic data to find candidate immune exposures, relying instead on TCR beta sequences and their occurrence across donors. To decide whether each TCR beta V gene segment behaved as functional or pseudogenic, an earlier analysis of some 580 of the donors relied on high-throughput TCR beta sequencing. Donor age, sex, ethnicity and CMV serostatus were collected together with the repertoire data. Genome-wide SNP genotypes for about 60% of the 666 donors were used in a later genetic analysis, which treated that subset as a discovery cohort. Every repertoire in the discovery cohort had been generated on one and the same sequencing platform. Class I and class II HLA loci were covered by the typing at four-digit resolution. Typing coverage differed by locus: A, B, C, DRB1 and DQB1 were typed in about 629-640 donors, DQA1 in around 500, DPA1 in roughly 590, and DPB1 in 472. Five DR-DQ haplotypes were handled as single units for association and clustering because linkage in the cohort was strong. On average, around 200,000 unique TCR beta nucleotide sequences were sequenced per donor among some 430 genotyped donors of the cohort, with 15% to 20% of those sequences being non-productive.

The CDR3 has 16 amino acids, counting the end cysteine and phenylalanine. The kept DNA is CDR3 alone, 48 bases in frame from the first base. V loses 5 bases of germline sequence and J loses 5 bases, and the interval between the two ends is 21 bases. From a lookup of the germline V gene (reference sequence), CDR1 and CDR2 are SEHNR and FQNEAQ. The paper as a whole reports these results and caveats: A later analysis associated about 18,000 TCR beta sequences with specific HLA alleles at a false discovery rate of 0.05. According to a later analysis, TCR association rates differed among HLA loci, with DRB1 alleles showing the most associated TCRs and HLA-C alleles showing the fewest. A cluster of highly shared sequence variants was judged likely to represent a technical artifact of the sequencing pipeline. A later genetic analysis reported fewer N-insertions in productive TCRs among donors in an Asian-associated ancestry cluster than the approximately 670-donor mean. Only TCR beta chains were sequenced in this cohort, and the absence of alpha or paired-chain data limited detectable features. Because HLA typing was unavailable for some donors at each locus, only the typed subset was used in association tests. CMV serostatus was the only immune exposure information available for the cohort. V-gene and J-gene trimming of TCR beta chains was associated with a missense DCLRE1C variant in a later genetic analysis, and the association was replicated in an independent cohort. A later analysis found that HLA-associated TCR beta chains were more clonally expanded and had lower generation probabilities than equally common non-associated chains. In both the original and validation cohorts, the classifier was reported to diagnose cytomegalovirus status with high specificity and sensitivity. In a later analysis, most CMV-associated TCR beta chains were found to appear HLA-restricted, with HLA associations seemingly driven largely by CMV exposure. The authors suggested that the approach could potentially be generalized to other disease states and immunological phenotypes. An earlier analysis of approximately 570 of the donors showed that most TCR beta V segments appeared in productive rearrangements either about 87% or about 30% of the time, which broadly matched IMGT annotations. A further reported finding was that TCR beta sequences accurately predicted the HLA-A and HLA-B alleles for most subjects in the first cohort. While some public TCRs were present in many individuals, most TCR sequences turned up only very rarely across donors. Correlated functional status among segregating V segments might reflect linkage disequilibrium, but an unknown experimental factor could not be ruled out. Assigning TCR associations to individual alleles was difficult when HLA alleles, especially DR and DQ, strongly co-occurred. Around 16 rarely observed V segments, including chromosome 9 orphons, were excluded from the earlier analysis of several hundred of the donors because counts were too low. The presence/absence analyses assumed that sequencing depth was roughly uniform across donors, and that assumption may not be true. The study listed 150 to 200 TCR beta chains as associated with cytomegalovirus. Several of the top co-occurrence clusters appeared to be linked to parvovirus B19, influenza, CMV and Epstein-Barr virus, according to a later analysis. Because the 87-base-pair reads could not distinguish some IMGT-functional V segments, including TRBV6-2 and TRBV6-3, those segments were excluded. A few of the identified cytomegalovirus-associated TCR beta chains were confirmed in vitro to be specific for cytomegalovirus antigens.

The rearrangement joined TRBV7-9 to TRBJ1-2; TRBD1 might be the D gene, on 5 matching bases. The TCR comes from a man in his fifties or sixties in good health and CMV-seronegative. Sequencing was carried out using PBMCs. Here the CDR3 is given as CASSPPLAAGIYGYTF. The DNA sequence reads TGTGCCAGCAGCCCCCCCCTGGCCGCAGGGATTTATGGCTACACCTTC.